This entry lists 30 T cell receptor beta chains sequenced from one sample in a study of T cells in Graves' hyperthyroidism and ophthalmopathy. The CDR3 regions of TCR beta were amplified from RNA transcripts. An initial round of RT-PCR targeting the TCR CDR3 relied on the HTBI primer set. TCRdb itself ran the multiplex PCR reads through MiXCR, one entry per CDR3 protein. This table has a few hundred thousand distinct CDR3 sequences, 15% to 19% appearing once. Sequencing was performed on blood. The receptors derive from a young woman with Graves' hyperthyroidism.

This clonotype was recorded many times. The CDR3 is CSARDPLRTAGPLSYEQYF. The CDR3 bases are TGCAGTGCTAGAGATCCCCTGCGAACTGCGGGGCCCCTCTCCTACGAGCAGTACTTC. The rearrangement joins TRBV20-1 to TRBJ2-7; the D gene is possibly TRBD2 (6 bases). From germline, CDR1 is DFQATT and CDR2 SNEGSKA (reference sequence). This CDR3 spans 19 amino acids. V shed 0 bases and J shed 0 bases, with 24 bases lying between them.

This clonotype was seen ten or more times. CDR3 coding DNA: TGTGCCAGCAGCTTAGCGTCGGGCGGGAGTTATGGAGATACGCAGTATTTT. This sequence encodes CASSLASGGSYGDTQYF. V is TRBV7-9 and J is TRBJ2-3; TRBD2 agrees at 7 bases. Germline V gene sequence: CDR1 SEHNR, CDR2 FQNEAQ (reference sequence). The CDR3 spans 17 residues. J was trimmed by 5 bases and V by 0 bases; bases with no gene match: 11.

This clonotype was seen repeatedly, ten times or more. Here the CDR3 DNA reads TGCCTTGGACTAGCGGGAGAGGGGGAGCAGTTCTTC. Its translation: CLGLAGEGEQFF. V gene TRBV29-1 combines with J gene TRBJ2-1; 13 nucleotides align to TRBD2. In germline, CDR1 is SQVTM, CDR2 ANQGSEA. This CDR3 has 12 amino acids.

This clonotype was seen many times. V usage is TRBV27 and J usage is TRBJ2-5; possibly TRBD2 for D (5 bases). The germline V gene has CDR1 MNHEY and CDR2 SMNVEV (reference sequence). The CDR3 contains 12 residues. V was pared by 6 bases and J by 1 base, with 6 bases between. The CDR3 spells CASRSGQETQYF. The CDR3, as DNA: TGTGCCAGCAGAAGCGGCCAAGAGACCCAGTACTTC.

For this clonotype: A read error may explain this, as a much larger clone is one base away. This chain connects TRBV14 to TRBJ2-7; 7 bases align to TRBD2. The length of the CDR3 is 16 residues. Per germline, CDR1 SGHDN and CDR2 FVKESK. The J segment lost 5 bases and the V segment lost 3 bases, leaving 13 bases of the junction unmatched. The chain's CDR3 is CASSQDGGRWADEQYF. Here the CDR3 DNA reads TGTGCCAGCAGCCAGGATGGCGGGAGATGGGCCGACGAGCAGTACTTC.

This clonotype showed up just a few times. Given a much more abundant clone one base away, this may be a read error. The gene calls are TRBV12-3 or TRBV12-4 and TRBJ1-2; 8 bases match TRBD1. Trimming removed 6 bases from V and 6 bases from J; junction bases left unmatched: 6. This CDR3 has 13 amino acids. The CDR3 sequence is CASRNTGGNGYTF. DNA for the CDR3: TGTGCCAGCAGAAATACAGGGGGTAATGGCTACACCTTC.

There are many counts of this clonotype. The rearrangement uses TRBV11-2 and TRBJ2-1, with TRBD2 identical over 14 bases. The length of the CDR3 is 21 residues. Trimming removed 0 bases from V and 1 base from J; junction bases left unmatched: 11. The germline V gene encodes CDR1 SGHAT and CDR2 FQNNGV. CDR3 sequence (DNA): TGTGCCAGCAGCTTAGATTTCGTTGGGACTAGCGGGAGCCGATCCTACAATGAGCAGTTCTTC. Translated: CASSLDFVGTSGSRSYNEQFF.

The rearrangement links TRBV12-3 or TRBV12-4 to TRBJ2-1; TRBD1 matches 7 bases. Trimming removed 6 bases from V and 12 bases from J; junction bases left unmatched: 8. CDR3 length: 12 amino acids. The CDR3 sequence is CASRAVTGVQFF. In DNA, the CDR3 is TGTGCCAGCAGAGCAGTAACAGGGGTGCAGTTCTTC.

This clonotype was observed once. Just one base apart from a much larger clone, this may be a read error. V gene TRBV7-9 combines with J gene TRBJ2-2; TRBD2 agrees at 10 bases. This CDR3 has 17 residues. CDR1 is SEHNR, CDR2 FQNEAQ, per germline (reference sequence). The CDR3 is CASNLSASGRVTGELFF. As DNA, the CDR3 is TGTGCCAGCAACTTATCGGCTAGCGGGAGAGTTACCGGGGAGCTGTTTTTT. The full variable domain, with the rest looked up from reference TRBV7-9 and TRBJ2-2, is DTGVSQNPRHKITKRGQNVTFRCDPISEHNRLYWYRQTLGQGPEFLTYFQNEAQLEKSRLLSDRFSAERPKGSFSTLEIQRTEQGDSAMYLCASNLSASGRVTGELFFGEGSRLTVL.

The J gene is TRBJ1-1, the V gene TRBV5-1, with 7 positions matching TRBD1. The CDR3 is made up of 16 amino acids. V dropped 4 bases and J dropped 4; count of bases not matched to a gene: 13. The germline V gene encodes CDR1 SGHRS and CDR2 YFSETQ. The CDR3 nucleotides are TGCGCCAGCAGCCTAGGTACAGGGGCCTCTTCCACTGAAGCTTTCTTT. Its translation: CASSLGTGASSTEAFF.

The V call is TRBV18, the J call TRBJ1-1, with 7 bases fitting TRBD1. The CDR3 totals 17 residues. Germline V lookup: CDR1 KGHSH, CDR2 LQKENI. V lost 2 bases to trimming and J lost 1 base; unmatched junction nucleotides: 10. The CDR3 spells CASSPEEAGGGNTEAFF. The CDR3 coding sequence is TGTGCCAGCTCACCAGAGGAGGCAGGGGGTGGGAACACTGAAGCTTTCTTT. The complete variable domain, with remaining parts taken from reference TRBV18 and TRBJ1-1, reads NAGVMQNPRHLVRRRGQEARLRCSPMKGHSHVYWYRQLPEEGLKFMVYLQKENIIDESGMPKERFSAEFPKEGPSILRIQQVVRGDSAAYFCASSPEEAGGGNTEAFFGQGTRLTVV.

The chain combines TRBV27 with TRBJ1-5, with D uncertain. Per germline, CDR1 MNHEY and CDR2 SMNVEV (reference sequence). Trimming took off 8 bases at V and 5 bases at J, with 16 bases between the two ends. This CDR3 has 14 amino acids. CDR3 nucleotide sequence: TGTGCCAGCTCGGAGATAGGCAGCGATCAGCCCCAGCATTTT. This sequence encodes CASSEIGSDQPQHF.

This chain joins TRBV27 and TRBJ2-1; either TRBD1 or TRBD2 may fit D (5 bases each). V was cut by 2 bases and J by 15 bases, with 23 bases left in between. The V gene's germline CDR1 is MNHEY and CDR2 SMNVEV (reference sequence). There are 15 residues in the CDR3. This CDR3 is CASSLGEGSAPPVFF. For the CDR3, the DNA is TGTGCCAGCAGTTTAGGTGAGGGGTCTGCGCCCCCGGTGTTCTTC.

Comment on this clonotype: The junction departs from the called germline gene at one end, perhaps through a read error. This chain joins TRBV28 and TRBJ2-2; 14 bases agree with TRBD2. This CDR3 spans 18 amino acids. Germline-derived CDR1 and CDR2 are MDHEN and SYDVKM. In DNA, the CDR3 is TGTGCCAGCAACAGGCGCGGGACTAGCGGGAGTGGGACCGGGGAGCTGTCTTTT. This codes for CASNRRGTSGSGTGELSF.

Many counts were recorded for this clonotype. The chain carries TRBV5-1 and TRBJ2-2; the D call may be TRBD1 or TRBD2 (5 bases each). CDR3 length: 15 amino acids. With 4 bases removed from V and 4 bases from J, the gap between germline ends came to 14 bases. Germline V gene lookup returns CDR1 SGHRS and CDR2 YFSETQ. CDR3 sequence: CASSRDRARTGELFF. In DNA, the CDR3 is TGCGCCAGCAGCCGGGACCGAGCCCGCACCGGGGAGCTGTTTTTT.

This clonotype was observed at least ten times. The J gene is TRBJ2-3, the V gene TRBV7-8; 7 nucleotides match TRBD1. Germline V gene data show CDR1 as SGHVS and CDR2 as FQNEAQ. CDR3 length: 18 residues. J was trimmed by 6 bases and V by 2 bases; bases with no gene match: 17. CDR3 DNA: TGTGCCAGCAGCTTAAGTTTGGAGGAGGCAGAGGGGGCGGATACGCAGTATTTT. It is translated as CASSLSLEEAEGADTQYF.

The V call is TRBV27, the J call TRBJ2-3; possible D gene TRBD2, 6 bases. The CDR3 loop spans 13 amino acids. Per the germline V gene, CDR1 is MNHEY and CDR2 is SMNVEV (reference sequence). Trimming removed 6 bases at V and 7 bases at J, with 14 bases between. CDR3 bases: TGTGCCAGCAGCAACCTCCGGGACTATACGCAGTATTTT. Its translation is CASSNLRDYTQYF.

Comments on this clonotype: One end of the junction fails to match germline, which may point to a read error. The rearrangement links TRBV30 to TRBJ2-1, with a tentative D call TRBD2 (5 bases). Germline values: CDR1 GTSNPN, CDR2 SVGIG (reference sequence). The CDR3 length is 11 residues. CDR3 nucleotides: TGTGCCTGGAGTGTCGGAGCGGCCTGGGTCTTC. It codes for CAWSVGAAWVF. Filled out from reference TRBV30 and TRBJ2-1, the complete variable domain reads SQTIHQWPATLVQPVGSPLSLECTVEGTSNPNLYWYRQAAGRGLQLLFYSVGIGQISSEVPQNLSASRPQDRQFILSSKKLLLSDSGFYLCAWSVGAAWVFGPGTRLTVL.

This clonotype has only a few counts. The chain is built from TRBV11-2 and TRBJ2-7; 12 nucleotides match TRBD1. CDR1 SGHAT and CDR2 FQNNGV come from the germline V gene. This CDR3 has 17 residues. The V segment lost 0 bases and the J segment 6 bases; nucleotides outside the gene matches: 9. CDR3 DNA: TGTGCCAGCAGCTTAGAGGAATTAGGGACAGGGGGCTCCGAGCAGTACTTC. Encoded protein: CASSLEELGTGGSEQYF.

This clonotype was counted at least ten times. This chain joins TRBV7-2 and TRBJ1-4; 11 positions agree with TRBD1. The CDR3 runs to 15 residues. With 5 bases clipped from V and 3 bases from J, the junction kept 2 bases outside the gene matches. CDR1 is SGHTA and CDR2 is FQGNSA in the germline V gene. In DNA form, the CDR3 reads TGTGCCAGCAGCGGGGACAGGGGGTCTAATGAAAAACTGTTTTTT. This gives the protein CASSGDRGSNEKLFF.

This clonotype was seen at least ten times. The rearrangement uses TRBV2 and TRBJ2-2; D is possibly TRBD1 (6 bases). V was trimmed by 4 bases and J by 5 bases, leaving 8 bases between them. CDR3 length: 13 residues. Germline CDR1 and CDR2: SNHLY and FYNNEI. The CDR3 DNA reads as TGTGCCAGCAGTGCCCAGGGGACCGGGGAGCTGTTTTTT. Protein product: CASSAQGTGELFF.

This clonotype appeared many times. The V call is TRBV3-1, the J call TRBJ2-5, with no clear D. Germline CDR1 and CDR2: LGHDT and YNNKEL (reference sequence). The CDR3 covers 15 residues. The V gene lost 4 bases and the J gene lost 3 bases, with 15 bases spanning the gap. CDR3 residues: CASSLSGDKKETQYF. The CDR3 nucleotides are TGTGCCAGCAGCCTGTCGGGCGACAAGAAAGAGACCCAGTACTTC.

The V and J genes are TRBV19 and TRBJ2-1; D call uncertain. The CDR3 is 11 residues long. The V end lost 7 bases, the J end lost 5 bases, and 6 bases lay between the germline ends. Looked up from germline, CDR1 is LNHDA and CDR2 is SQIVND (reference sequence). For the CDR3, the DNA is TGTGCCAGTAAGCATCACAATGAGCAGTTCTTC. Its translation is CASKHHNEQFF. Full variable domain (missing parts from reference TRBV19 and TRBJ2-1): DGGITQSPKYLFRKEGQNVTLSCEQNLNHDAMYWYRQDPGQGLRLIYYSQIVNDFQKGDIAEGYSVSREKKESFPLTVTSAQKNPTAFYLCASKHHNEQFFGPGTRLTVL.

This clonotype has just one count. This sequence may be a read error, since a much larger clone differs from it by one base. V is TRBV7-2 and J is TRBJ2-7; a possible D gene is TRBD1 (5 bases). Germline V gene data show CDR1 as SGHTA and CDR2 as FQGNSA. This CDR3 region has 15 residues. The V and J ends lost 2 bases and 4 bases respectively, with 15 bases between them. As DNA, the CDR3 is TGTGCCAGCAGCTTAAAGGGGAATAGCCGTTACGAGCAGTACTTC. Amino acids: CASSLKGNSRYEQYF.

The sample holds many counts of this clonotype. The V call is TRBV20-1, the J call TRBJ2-7, with 12 bases aligning to TRBD1. Germline V gene sequence: CDR1 DFQATT, CDR2 SNEGSKA (reference sequence). The CDR3 is made up of 18 amino acids. V dropped 2 bases and J dropped 2; count of bases not matched to a gene: 13. The DNA of the CDR3 is TGCAGTGCTAGAACAAGGGACAGGGGGCTTGCGATGGCCTACGAGCAGTACTTC. Amino acids: CSARTRDRGLAMAYEQYF.

In this sample, this clonotype turned up a few times. This sequence joins TRBV9 and TRBJ2-2, with 8 bases lining up with TRBD2. The CDR3 is 16 amino acids. Germline V gene lookup returns CDR1 SGDLS and CDR2 YYNGEE. Trimming cost V 4 bases and J 6 bases; bases outside gene matches: 11. The CDR3 reads CASSTKARTSSGELFF. Here the CDR3 DNA reads TGTGCCAGCAGCACCAAAGCGAGGACTAGCTCCGGGGAGCTGTTTTTT.

This clonotype has a handful of counts. This chain connects TRBV9 to TRBJ1-4; D is undetermined. This CDR3 is 14 amino acids long. Germline V gene sequence: CDR1 SGDLS, CDR2 YYNGEE. V was cut by 3 bases and J by 5 bases, with 11 bases left in between. The CDR3 reads CASSESTMNEKLFF. The CDR3 region has the DNA TGTGCCAGCAGCGAGTCAACAATGAATGAAAAACTGTTTTTT. The complete variable domain, with remaining parts taken from reference TRBV9 and TRBJ1-4, reads DSGVTQTPKHLITATGQRVTLRCSPRSGDLSVYWYQQSLDQGLQFLIQYYNGEERAKGNILERFSAQQFPDLHSELNLSSLELGDSALYFCASSESTMNEKLFFGSGTQLSVL.

This clonotype was counted ten times or more. The chain combines TRBV7-2 with TRBJ2-7; 11 positions agree with TRBD2. Germline CDR1 SGHTA, CDR2 FQGNSA. The J segment lost 4 bases and the V segment lost 2 bases, leaving 13 bases of the junction unmatched. The CDR3 is 18 amino acids. CDR3 in amino acids: CASSLTSPGTSGGYEQYF. CDR3 nucleotides: TGTGCCAGCAGCTTAACGAGTCCAGGGACTAGCGGAGGATACGAGCAGTACTTC.

This clonotype appeared a few times. This rearrangement joins TRBV27 to TRBJ1-5, with D possibly being TRBD1 (5 bases). This CDR3 is built from 15 residues. Germline V gene data show CDR1 as MNHEY and CDR2 as SMNVEV (reference sequence). Deletions cut 1 base from V and 2 bases from J, with 9 bases between. The DNA for the CDR3 is TGTGCCAGCAGTTTATGGGACGTAGGCAATCAGCCCCAGCATTTT. As protein: CASSLWDVGNQPQHF.

This clonotype was detected ten times or more. The V gene is TRBV4-3, the J gene TRBJ2-1; 7 nucleotides line up with TRBD2. The V and J ends lost 3 bases and 7 bases, in that order; junction bases with no gene match: 6. CDR1 LGHNA and CDR2 YSLEER come from the germline V gene. The CDR3 runs to 14 residues. Written as DNA, the CDR3 is TGCGCCAGCAGCCAGACGACTAGCTCGAATGAGCAGTTCTTC. Amino acids: CASSQTTSSNEQFF.